The 28 T cell receptor beta chains given below trace back to one sample, sequenced in a study of T cell responses to AZD1222 COVID-19 vaccine. The data were produced by immunoSEQ multiplex PCR, yet TCRdb's version contains in-frame clones alone and is incomplete. This table has approximately 150,000 clones, 88% appearing once. The specimen was peripheral blood, collected 28 days after the second dose of the MenACWY control vaccine. These receptors were collected from an adult who received the MenACWY meningococcal vaccine as a control.

The rearrangement links TRBV4-3 to TRBJ1-3, with a tentative D call TRBD1 (6 bases). From germline, CDR1 is LGHNA and CDR2 YSLEER. CDR3 size: 14 residues. Trimming took 8 bases from V and 4 from J, leaving 15 bases between them. In DNA form, the CDR3 reads TGCGCCAGCGGCAACAGGGATTCGGGAAACACCATATATTTT. Protein product: CASGNRDSGNTIYF.

This chain connects TRBV4-2 to TRBJ1-1; D gene unclear. V lost 3 bases, J lost 7 bases, and 3 bases lay in between. CDR1 is LGHNA, CDR2 YNFKEQ, per germline. The CDR3 consists of 10 residues. The CDR3 nucleotides are TGTGCCAGCAGCCAGAATGAAGCTTTCTTT. It translates to CASSQNEAFF.

This clone was counted a single time. The chain has TRBV9 and TRBJ1-5; possibly TRBD1 for D (6 bases). The germline V and J ends were trimmed by 3 bases and 5 bases, with 18 bases remaining between them. Germline V gives CDR1 SGDLS, CDR2 YYNGEE. The CDR3 consists of 16 residues. The CDR3 spells CASSDTGTSYDQPQHF. CDR3 sequence (DNA): TGTGCCAGCAGCGATACCGGGACATCCTACGATCAGCCCCAGCATTTT.

The chain is built from TRBV7-3 and TRBJ2-5, with 10 bases matching TRBD2. The germline V gene has CDR1 SGHTA and CDR2 FQGTGA. There are 20 residues in the CDR3. The trim removed 1 base at V and 2 bases at J, leaving 16 bases unmatched. As DNA, the CDR3 is TGTGCCAGCAGCTTAAGCCCCCTGTCTAGCGGGAGCGTAAGGCAAGAGACCCAGTACTTC. Its protein product is CASSLSPLSSGSVRQETQYF.

The chain uses TRBV25-1 and TRBJ2-6; no clear D gene. This CDR3 has 15 residues. The V gene lost 1 base and the J gene lost 0 bases, with 4 bases spanning the gap. Germline V lookup: CDR1 MGHDK, CDR2 SYGVNS. CDR3 in DNA: TGTGCCAGCAGTGAATTGGGCTCTGGGGCCAACGTCCTGACTTTC. Protein product: CASSELGSGANVLTF.

The chain couples TRBV3-1 (or the pseudogene TRBV3-2) to TRBJ2-7, with D perhaps TRBD1 or TRBD2 (6 bases each). Germline V gene lookup returns CDR1 LGHDT and CDR2 YNNKEL (reference sequence). CDR3 size: 15 residues. Deletions cut 7 bases from V and 0 bases from J, with 16 bases between. DNA of the CDR3: TGTGCCAGCACTCCAAGGGGGGCTTTCTCCTACGAGCAGTACTTC. Protein: CASTPRGAFSYEQYF.

The rearrangement uses TRBV7-6 and TRBJ1-2, with 8 nucleotides matching TRBD1. Trimming removed 1 base from V and 2 bases from J; junction bases left unmatched: 3. The CDR3 extends over 15 amino acids. Germline values: CDR1 SGHVS, CDR2 FNYEAQ. The CDR3 DNA is TGTGCCAGCAGCTTAGACAGGGGGGGAAACTATGGCTACACCTTC. As protein: CASSLDRGGNYGYTF.

This clone was seen just once. The chain carries TRBV28 and TRBJ1-1; D not certain. CDR1 and CDR2 from the germline V gene are MDHEN and SYDVKM. The CDR3 length is 12 residues. V was shortened by 5 bases and J by 7 bases, with 11 bases between the two germline ends. As DNA, the CDR3 is TGTGCCAGCAGTCATCGGGGTTTTGAAGCTTTCTTT. As protein: CASSHRGFEAFF.

CDR3 amino acids: CASSENRGAYNEQFF. The DNA for the CDR3 is TGTGCCAGCAGTGAAAACAGGGGGGCCTACAATGAGCAGTTCTTC. The rearrangement uses TRBV2 and TRBJ2-1, with 8 bases matching TRBD1. This CDR3 has 15 amino acids. Germline V CDR1 and CDR2: SNHLY, FYNNEI. J gave up 2 bases and V 2 bases, and 2 bases lay outside the gene matches.

The chain links TRBV5-6 to TRBJ1-1, with a weak D call TRBD1 (6 bases). CDR1 is SGHDT, CDR2 YYEEEE, per germline. The CDR3 loop spans 12 amino acids. V lost 4 bases and J lost 11, with 15 bases in between. DNA of the CDR3: TGTGCCAGCAGCGAGGGGGGCAGGGACGCTTTCTTT. Protein sequence: CASSEGGRDAFF.

J is TRBJ1-1 and V is TRBV5-5; a weak D match, TRBD1 (5 bases). V lost 1 base and J 4 bases, leaving 14 bases between the germline ends. This CDR3 region has 15 residues. Germline loops: CDR1 SGHKS, CDR2 YYEKEE (reference sequence). The CDR3 nucleotides are TGTGCCAGCAGCTTGTTTCCGCAGGGAGGCACTGAAGCTTTCTTT. Translating gives CASSLFPQGGTEAFF.

The V call is TRBV4-1, the J call TRBJ1-2, with 8 bases fitting TRBD1. The CDR3 has 15 residues. The germline CDR1 and CDR2 sequences are MGHRA and YSYEKL. With 4 bases clipped from V and 2 bases from J, the junction kept 6 bases outside the gene matches. The CDR3: CASSLGQGGNYGYTF. CDR3 DNA: TGCGCCAGCAGCCTTGGACAGGGTGGCAACTATGGCTACACCTTC.

The genes are TRBV5-1 and TRBJ1-5; D gene uncertain. CDR1 is SGHRS, CDR2 YFSETQ, per germline. Trimming took 0 bases from V and 0 from J, leaving 10 bases between them. The CDR3 is 16 residues long. The CDR3 DNA is TGCGCCAGCAGCTTGGACGGAATGATTAGCAATCAGCCCCAGCATTTT. It encodes CASSLDGMISNQPQHF.

The chain carries TRBV7-2 and TRBJ2-6, with no clear D. Between the trimmed V and J ends, which lost 0 bases and 4 bases, there was a span of 10 bases. Germline V gives CDR1 SGHTA, CDR2 FQGNSA. CDR3 length: 16 residues. In DNA form, the CDR3 reads TGTGCCAGCAGCTTAGCCGGGTCTAGAGGGGCCAACGTCCTGACTTTC. Translated, it gives CASSLAGSRGANVLTF.

V gene TRBV28 combines with J gene TRBJ1-5; 7 nucleotides agree with TRBD1. V trimming: 4 bases; J trimming: 7 bases; junction bases outside the gene matches: 13. This CDR3 has 16 amino acids. The germline V gene has CDR1 MDHEN and CDR2 SYDVKM. The CDR3 coding sequence is TGTGCCAGCAGTTCCCCGGCAGGGGGGGGAGGGCAGCCCCAGCATTTT. It specifies CASSSPAGGGGQPQHF. The full variable domain, its missing parts supplied by reference TRBV28 and TRBJ1-5, is DVKVTQSSRYLVKRTGEKVFLECVQDMDHENMFWYRQDPGLGLRLIYFSYDVKMKEKGDIPEGYSVSREKKERFSLILESASTNQTSMYLCASSSPAGGGGQPQHFGDGTRLSIL.

This chain connects TRBV30 to TRBJ1-2; TRBD1 is a possible D gene (6 bases). Germline-derived CDR1 and CDR2 are GTSNPN and SVGIG (reference sequence). This CDR3 comprises 13 residues. V was pared by 5 bases and J by 2 bases, with 12 bases between. CDR3 in DNA: TGTGCCTGGGCCCTAGGGGGAAACTATGGCTACACCTTC. It codes for CAWALGGNYGYTF.

The chain recombines TRBV5-6 with TRBJ1-2, with 7 bases aligning to TRBD1. The CDR3 is 14 residues long. CDR1 is SGHDT, CDR2 YYEEEE, per germline. V gave up 0 bases and J gave up 3 bases; unmatched junction bases: 2. The CDR3 loop reads CASSLEGGYYGYTF. Here the CDR3 DNA reads TGTGCCAGCAGCTTGGAAGGGGGCTACTATGGCTACACCTTC.

This chain links TRBV5-4 with TRBJ1-2; tentative D call: TRBD1 (6 bases). With 5 bases removed from V and 2 bases from J, the gap between germline ends came to 10 bases. The CDR3 runs 13 residues. Germline CDR1 and CDR2: SGHNT and YYREEE (reference sequence). CDR3 residues: CASSYGQNYGYTF. CDR3 nucleotide sequence: TGTGCCAGCAGTTACGGACAGAACTATGGCTACACCTTC.

The chain links TRBV2 to TRBJ1-2; D is possibly TRBD1 (5 bases). The germline V and J ends were trimmed by 4 bases and 5 bases, with 11 bases remaining between them. There are 13 residues in the CDR3. From germline, CDR1 is SNHLY and CDR2 FYNNEI. The CDR3 protein is CASSVGTEYGYTF. The CDR3 bases are TGTGCCAGCAGTGTTGGGACTGAATATGGCTACACCTTC.

J is TRBJ1-4 and V is TRBV5-1, with 7 nucleotides matching TRBD1. V was pared by 3 bases and J by 5 bases, with 7 bases of the junction left unmatched. The CDR3 sequence is 15 residues long. The germline V gene encodes CDR1 SGHRS and CDR2 YFSETQ. The CDR3: CASSSPGTDNEKLFF. CDR3 sequence (DNA): TGCGCCAGCAGCTCCCCCGGGACAGACAATGAAAAACTGTTTTTT.

V and J are TRBV7-2 and TRBJ1-6, with 7 bases aligning to TRBD1. Per the germline V gene, CDR1 is SGHTA and CDR2 is FQGNSA. The CDR3 is 16 residues long. Trimming took 1 base from V and 7 from J; bases not matched to a gene: 7. The CDR3 sequence is CASSLDATGHNSPLHF. The CDR3 nucleotides are TGTGCCAGCAGCTTAGACGCGACAGGGCACAATTCACCCCTCCACTTT.

The chain combines TRBV21-1 with TRBJ2-5; the D segment call TRBD1 is taken from the table without a DNA check. TRBV21-1 is noted as a pseudogene. The CDR3 totals 17 residues. CDR3 region: CASTAICDRGYQETQYF. As DNA, the CDR3 is TGTGCCAGCACCGCAATCTGTGACAGGGGGTACCAAGAGACCCAGTACTTC.

CDR3 bases: TGTGCCAGCCTCGGGACAGGCTACACCGGGGAGCTGTTTTTT. Translated, it gives CASLGTGYTGELFF. V and J are TRBV28 and TRBJ2-2, with 8 bases lining up with TRBD1. The V and J ends lost 8 bases and 3 bases, in that order; junction bases with no gene match: 5. The CDR3 is made up of 14 amino acids. Per the germline V gene, CDR1 is MDHEN and CDR2 is SYDVKM.

The V call is TRBV14, the J call TRBJ2-5; 8 nucleotides match TRBD1. With V trimmed by 4 bases and J by 4 bases, 8 bases remained unmatched. Germline lookup yields CDR1 SGHDN and CDR2 FVKESK. This CDR3 region has 15 residues. CDR3 loop: CASSLTTGERETQYF. In DNA form, the CDR3 reads TGTGCCAGCAGCCTTACGACAGGGGAAAGAGAGACCCAGTACTTC.

This clone was detected only once. This sequence joins TRBV6-2 or TRBV6-3 and TRBJ2-1, with 10 bases that match TRBD2. This CDR3 region has 18 residues. Trimming took 5 bases from V and 8 from J; bases not matched to a gene: 18. Per the germline V gene, CDR1 is MNHEY and CDR2 is SVGEGT. The chain's CDR3 is CASSQPPRLAGVGDEQFF. As DNA, the CDR3 is TGTGCCAGCAGTCAGCCCCCCCGGCTAGCGGGAGTAGGCGATGAGCAGTTCTTC.

The J gene is TRBJ1-2, the V gene TRBV5-4; a possible D gene is TRBD1 (5 bases). Per the germline V gene, CDR1 is SGHNT and CDR2 is YYREEE (reference sequence). This CDR3 region has 17 residues. Trimming stripped 3 bases from V and 2 bases from J, with 20 bases between. CDR3 in DNA: TGTGCCAGCAGCTCTGGCTTTGGGATAGGGACGAACTATGGCTACACCTTC. Residues: CASSSGFGIGTNYGYTF. The whole variable domain, filled in from reference TRBV5-4 and TRBJ1-2, reads ETGVTQSPTHLIKTRGQQVTLRCSSQSGHNTVSWYQQALGQGPQFIFQYYREEENGRGNFPPRFSGLQFPNYSSELNVNALELDDSALYLCASSSGFGIGTNYGYTFGSGTRLTVV.

The genes are TRBV7-2 and TRBJ1-2, with a tentative D call TRBD1 (5 bases). This CDR3 is 14 amino acids long. V dropped 3 bases and J dropped 8 bases, with 16 bases sitting between them. The germline gives CDR1 SGHTA, CDR2 FQGNSA. CDR3 in amino acids: CASSLGPSYSGYTF. DNA for the CDR3: TGTGCCAGCAGCTTGGGGCCCAGTTACTCGGGCTACACCTTC.

The chain combines TRBV7-2 with TRBJ1-6; D is undetermined. Germline assignment: CDR1 SGHTA and CDR2 FQGNSA. The CDR3 has 13 amino acids. The V end lost 6 bases, the J end lost 7 bases, and 10 bases lay between the germline ends. CDR3 loop: CASSIIGNSPLHF. CDR3 nucleotides: TGTGCCAGCAGTATCATCGGAAATTCACCCCTCCACTTT.